The 9 T cell receptor beta chains given below trace back to one sample, sequenced in a study of blood T cell repertoires in COVID-19 (dated by TCRdb to the early 2020s). Receptor libraries were prepared by the immunoSEQ multiplex PCR assay. Not all clones reach the TCRdb copy of this immuneACCESS table, which keeps in-frame sequences only. Checked studies attribute under half of the gap to unresolved V genes and leave the rest unexplained. This sample comprises under 80,000 clones, around 88% of them detected only once. The top ten constitute roughly 12% of the sample. The sample consisted of peripheral blood. Receptors originate from a human donor in a cohort sampled during active COVID-19.

The V call is TRBV5-1, the J call TRBJ2-7; 8 bases align to TRBD1. Germline CDR1 reads SGHRS; CDR2 reads YFSETQ. This CDR3 has 16 residues. The V segment lost 1 base and the J segment 0 bases; nucleotides outside the gene matches: 6. The CDR3 reads CASSLQGTGFSYEQYF. The CDR3 DNA follows: TGCGCCAGCAGCTTGCAGGGGACAGGTTTCTCCTACGAGCAGTACTTC.

The gene calls are TRBV5-1 and TRBJ1-1, with 9 bases fitting TRBD1. Per the germline V gene, CDR1 is SGHRS and CDR2 is YFSETQ. V was pared by 0 bases and J by 2 bases, with 8 bases of the junction left unmatched. This CDR3 is built from 17 residues. CDR3 nucleotides: TGCGCCAGCAGCTTGGGGGCGGGACAGGGTTCCAACACTGAAGCTTTCTTT. Translated: CASSLGAGQGSNTEAFF.

The V and J genes are TRBV20-1 and TRBJ2-4; the D gene is possibly TRBD2 (5 bases). V dropped 7 bases and J dropped 7 bases, with 11 bases sitting between them. In germline, CDR1 is DFQATT, CDR2 SNEGSKA (reference sequence). This CDR3 comprises 11 residues. The CDR3 DNA follows: TGCAGTGTATATCCGGGGAACATTCAGTACTTC. This translates into CSVYPGNIQYF.

This chain connects TRBV5-1 to TRBJ2-1; 9 bases match TRBD1. CDR1 is SGHRS, CDR2 YFSETQ, per germline. The ends lost 4 bases at V and 6 bases at J; junction bases unmatched: 14. The CDR3 consists of 17 residues. DNA of the CDR3: TGCGCCAGCAGCCGGCAGGGGGTCGGGACAGGGCTCAATGAGCAGTTCTTC. This encodes CASSRQGVGTGLNEQFF.

This rearrangement joins TRBV2 to TRBJ2-1; the match to TRBD2 covers 10 bases. The J segment lost 9 bases and the V segment lost 6 bases, leaving 11 bases of the junction unmatched. Germline CDR1 reads SNHLY; CDR2 reads FYNNEI. This CDR3 region has 15 residues. The CDR3 coding sequence is TGTGCCAGCAGCAGACGGAGCGGGGGGGCGGTTGAGCAGTTCTTC. This translates into CASSRRSGGAVEQFF.

The chain employs TRBV19 and TRBJ2-3; D is perhaps TRBD2 (5 bases). Germline CDR1 reads LNHDA; CDR2 reads SQIVND (reference sequence). This CDR3 has 15 amino acids. Trimming took off 7 bases at V and 2 bases at J, with 16 bases between the two ends. The CDR3, as DNA: TGTGCCAGTAAGTCGTTAAGCCGGGACACAGATACGCAGTATTTT. Its translation is CASKSLSRDTDTQYF. Complete variable domain (other parts from reference TRBV19 and TRBJ2-3): DGGITQSPKYLFRKEGQNVTLSCEQNLNHDAMYWYRQDPGQGLRLIYYSQIVNDFQKGDIAEGYSVSREKKESFPLTVTSAQKNPTAFYLCASKSLSRDTDTQYFGPGTRLTVL.

The chain is built from TRBV7-2 and TRBJ2-3, with TRBD2 matching over 11 bases. After removal of 6 bases from V and 0 bases from J, the junction contained 5 bases not matched to a gene. Germline V gene data show CDR1 as SGHTA and CDR2 as FQGNSA. The CDR3 runs 16 residues. The CDR3 here is CASSSGGAPSTDTQYF. In DNA, the CDR3 is TGTGCCAGCAGTAGCGGGGGGGCCCCTAGCACAGATACGCAGTATTTT.

The chain couples TRBV5-4 to TRBJ2-2; D remains unclear. The CDR3 is 15 residues long. CDR1 and CDR2 (germline): SGHNT, YYREEE (reference sequence). V lost 4 bases, J lost 0 bases, and 10 bases lay in between. This CDR3 reads CASSGDNTNTGELFF. CDR3 nucleotide sequence: TGTGCCAGCAGCGGTGACAACACGAACACCGGGGAGCTGTTTTTT. The variable domain in full, completed from reference TRBV5-4 and TRBJ2-2, reads ETGVTQSPTHLIKTRGQQVTLRCSSQSGHNTVSWYQQALGQGPQFIFQYYREEENGRGNFPPRFSGLQFPNYSSELNVNALELDDSALYLCASSGDNTNTGELFFGEGSRLTVL.

The rearrangement links TRBV18 to TRBJ2-2, with 10 bases matching TRBD1. Germline CDR1 KGHSH, CDR2 LQKENI. The CDR3 covers 19 residues. The V segment lost 2 bases and the J segment 6 bases; nucleotides outside the gene matches: 15. This CDR3 is CASSPTAIKGQGFAGELFF. The CDR3 DNA follows: TGTGCCAGCTCACCAACGGCGATTAAGGGACAGGGGTTCGCCGGGGAGCTGTTTTTT.